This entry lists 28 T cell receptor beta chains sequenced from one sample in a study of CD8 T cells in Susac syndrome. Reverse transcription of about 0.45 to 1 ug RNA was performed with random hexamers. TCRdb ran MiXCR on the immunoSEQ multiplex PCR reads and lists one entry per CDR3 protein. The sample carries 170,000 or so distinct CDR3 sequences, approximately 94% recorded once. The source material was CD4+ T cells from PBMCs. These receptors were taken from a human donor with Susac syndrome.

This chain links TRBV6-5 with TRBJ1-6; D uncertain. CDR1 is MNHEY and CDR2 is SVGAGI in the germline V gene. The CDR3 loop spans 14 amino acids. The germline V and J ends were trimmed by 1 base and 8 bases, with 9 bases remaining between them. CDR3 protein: CASSYLDLDSPLHF. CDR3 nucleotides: TGTGCCAGCAGTTACTTAGACTTGGATTCACCCCTCCACTTT.

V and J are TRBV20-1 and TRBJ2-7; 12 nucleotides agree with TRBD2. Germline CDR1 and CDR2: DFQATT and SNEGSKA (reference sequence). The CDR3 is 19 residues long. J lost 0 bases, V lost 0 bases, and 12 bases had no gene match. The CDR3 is CSARDPFFRLAGDSYEQYF. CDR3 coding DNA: TGCAGTGCTAGAGACCCGTTTTTTCGACTAGCGGGGGACTCCTACGAGCAGTACTTC.

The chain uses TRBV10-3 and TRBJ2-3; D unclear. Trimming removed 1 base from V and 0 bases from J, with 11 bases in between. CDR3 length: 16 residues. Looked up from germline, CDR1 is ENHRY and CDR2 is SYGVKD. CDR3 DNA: TGTGCCATCAGTGAGTTGGGCCTTACTAGCACAGATACGCAGTATTTT. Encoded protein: CAISELGLTSTDTQYF.

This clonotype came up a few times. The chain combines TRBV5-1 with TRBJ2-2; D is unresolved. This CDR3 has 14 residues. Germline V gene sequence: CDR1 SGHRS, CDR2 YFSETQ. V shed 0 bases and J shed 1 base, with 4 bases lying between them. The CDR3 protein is CASSLEGNTGELFF. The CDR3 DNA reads TGCGCCAGCAGCTTGGAGGGGAACACCGGGGAGCTGTTTTTT.

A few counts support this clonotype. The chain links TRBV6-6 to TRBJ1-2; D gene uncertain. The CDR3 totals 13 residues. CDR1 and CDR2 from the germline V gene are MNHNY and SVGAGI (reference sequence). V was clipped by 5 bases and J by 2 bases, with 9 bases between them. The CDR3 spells CASSADPNYGYTF. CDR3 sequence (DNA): TGTGCCAGCAGTGCCGATCCAAACTATGGCTACACCTTC.

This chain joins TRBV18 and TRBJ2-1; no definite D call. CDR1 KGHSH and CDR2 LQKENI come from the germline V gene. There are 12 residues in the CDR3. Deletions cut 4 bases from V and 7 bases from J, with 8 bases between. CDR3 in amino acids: CASSREENEQFF. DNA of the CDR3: TGTGCCAGCTCACGTGAGGAAAATGAGCAGTTCTTC.

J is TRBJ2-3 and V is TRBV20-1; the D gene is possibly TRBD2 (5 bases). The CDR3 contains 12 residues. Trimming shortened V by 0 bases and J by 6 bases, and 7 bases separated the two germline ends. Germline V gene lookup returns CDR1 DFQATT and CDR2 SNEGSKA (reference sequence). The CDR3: CSARDRGDTQYF. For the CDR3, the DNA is TGCAGTGCTAGAGATCGAGGGGATACGCAGTATTTT.

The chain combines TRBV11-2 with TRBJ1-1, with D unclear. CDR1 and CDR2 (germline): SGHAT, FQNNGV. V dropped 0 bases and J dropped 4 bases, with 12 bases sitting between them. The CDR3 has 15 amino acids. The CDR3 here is CASSLDGATGTEAFF. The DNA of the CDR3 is TGTGCCAGCAGCTTAGATGGTGCAACCGGCACTGAAGCTTTCTTT.

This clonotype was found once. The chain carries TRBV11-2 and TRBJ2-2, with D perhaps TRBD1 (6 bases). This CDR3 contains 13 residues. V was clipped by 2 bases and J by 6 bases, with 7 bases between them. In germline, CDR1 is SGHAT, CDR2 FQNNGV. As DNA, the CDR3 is TGTGCCAGCAGCTTATGGGGGCCCGGGGAGCTGTTTTTT. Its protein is CASSLWGPGELFF.

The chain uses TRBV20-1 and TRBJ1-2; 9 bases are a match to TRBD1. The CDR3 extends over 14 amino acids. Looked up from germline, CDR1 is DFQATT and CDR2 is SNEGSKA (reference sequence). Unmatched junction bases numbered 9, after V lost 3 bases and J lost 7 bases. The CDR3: CSARLGGTGSGYTF. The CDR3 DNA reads TGCAGTGCTAGGCTAGGCGGGACAGGGTCTGGCTACACCTTC.

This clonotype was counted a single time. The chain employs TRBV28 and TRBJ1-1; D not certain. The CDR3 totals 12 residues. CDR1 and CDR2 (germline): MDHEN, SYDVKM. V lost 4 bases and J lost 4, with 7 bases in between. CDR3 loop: CASSSPATEAFF. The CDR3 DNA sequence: TGTGCCAGCAGTTCCCCGGCCACTGAAGCTTTCTTT. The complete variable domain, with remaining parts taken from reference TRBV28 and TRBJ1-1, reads DVKVTQSSRYLVKRTGEKVFLECVQDMDHENMFWYRQDPGLGLRLIYFSYDVKMKEKGDIPEGYSVSREKKERFSLILESASTNQTSMYLCASSSPATEAFFGQGTRLTVV.

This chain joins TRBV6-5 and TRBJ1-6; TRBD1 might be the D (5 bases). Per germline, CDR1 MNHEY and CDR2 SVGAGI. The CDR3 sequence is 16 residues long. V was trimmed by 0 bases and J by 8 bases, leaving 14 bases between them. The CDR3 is CASSYSPQGADSPLHF. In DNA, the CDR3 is TGTGCCAGCAGTTACTCGCCTCAGGGAGCGGATTCACCCCTCCACTTT.

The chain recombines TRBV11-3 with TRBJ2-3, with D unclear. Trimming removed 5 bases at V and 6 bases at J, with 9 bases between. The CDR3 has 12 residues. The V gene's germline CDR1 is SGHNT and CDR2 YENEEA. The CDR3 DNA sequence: TGTGCCAGCAGCCCACGACTCGATACGCAGTATTTT. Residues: CASSPRLDTQYF.

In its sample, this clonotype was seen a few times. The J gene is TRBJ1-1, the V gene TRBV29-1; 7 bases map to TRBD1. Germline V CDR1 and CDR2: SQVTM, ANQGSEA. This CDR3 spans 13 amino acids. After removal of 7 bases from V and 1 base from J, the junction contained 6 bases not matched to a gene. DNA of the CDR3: TGCAGCGCTCCCGGGACAGCGAACACTGAAGCTTTCTTT. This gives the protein CSAPGTANTEAFF.

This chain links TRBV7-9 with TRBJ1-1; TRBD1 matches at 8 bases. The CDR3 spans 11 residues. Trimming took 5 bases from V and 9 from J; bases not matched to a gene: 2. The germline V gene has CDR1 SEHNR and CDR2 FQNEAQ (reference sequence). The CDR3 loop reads CASSRDRQAFF. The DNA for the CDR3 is TGTGCCAGCAGCCGGGACAGGCAAGCTTTCTTT.

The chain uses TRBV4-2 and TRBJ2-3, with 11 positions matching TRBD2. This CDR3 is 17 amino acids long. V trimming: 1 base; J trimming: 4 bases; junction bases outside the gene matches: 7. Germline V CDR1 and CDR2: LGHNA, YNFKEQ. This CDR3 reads CASSQGLAGGIADTQYF. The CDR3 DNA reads TGTGCCAGCAGCCAAGGTCTAGCGGGGGGAATCGCAGATACGCAGTATTTT.

DNA of the CDR3: TGTGCCAGCAGCGTTAAGGGACAGGGCGATTCACCCCTCCACTTT. Translated: CASSVKGQGDSPLHF. The chain is built from TRBV9 and TRBJ1-6, with 9 nucleotides matching TRBD1. This CDR3 comprises 15 residues. V gave up 2 bases and J gave up 8 bases; unmatched junction bases: 5. Germline V gene data show CDR1 as SGDLS and CDR2 as YYNGEE. Variable domain in full (rest from reference TRBV9 and TRBJ1-6): DSGVTQTPKHLITATGQRVTLRCSPRSGDLSVYWYQQSLDQGLQFLIQYYNGEERAKGNILERFSAQQFPDLHSELNLSSLELGDSALYFCASSVKGQGDSPLHFGNGTRLTVT.

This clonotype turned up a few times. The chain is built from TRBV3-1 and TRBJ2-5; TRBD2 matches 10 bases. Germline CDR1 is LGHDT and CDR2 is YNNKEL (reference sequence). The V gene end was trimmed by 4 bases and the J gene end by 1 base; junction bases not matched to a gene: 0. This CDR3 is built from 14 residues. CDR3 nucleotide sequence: TGTGCCAGCAGCCGGACTAGCGGCCAAGAGACCCAGTACTTC. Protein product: CASSRTSGQETQYF.

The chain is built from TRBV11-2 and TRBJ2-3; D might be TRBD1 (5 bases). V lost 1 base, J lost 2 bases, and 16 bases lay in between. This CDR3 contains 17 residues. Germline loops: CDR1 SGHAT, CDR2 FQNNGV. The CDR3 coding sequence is TGTGCCAGCAGCTTAGGCACCGGACACCAGACCACAGATACGCAGTATTTT. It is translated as CASSLGTGHQTTDTQYF.

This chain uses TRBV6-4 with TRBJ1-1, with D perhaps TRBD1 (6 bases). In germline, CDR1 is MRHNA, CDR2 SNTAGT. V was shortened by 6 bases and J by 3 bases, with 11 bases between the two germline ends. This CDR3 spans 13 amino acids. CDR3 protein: CASRGNRDTEAFF. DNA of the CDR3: TGTGCCAGCAGGGGAAACAGGGACACTGAAGCTTTCTTT.

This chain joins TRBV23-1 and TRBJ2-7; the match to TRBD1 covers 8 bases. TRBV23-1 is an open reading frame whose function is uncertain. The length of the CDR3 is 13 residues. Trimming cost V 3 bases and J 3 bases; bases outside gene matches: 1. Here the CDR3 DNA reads TGCGCCAGCAGTCACGACAGGGGCTACGAGCAGTACTTC. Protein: CASSHDRGYEQYF.

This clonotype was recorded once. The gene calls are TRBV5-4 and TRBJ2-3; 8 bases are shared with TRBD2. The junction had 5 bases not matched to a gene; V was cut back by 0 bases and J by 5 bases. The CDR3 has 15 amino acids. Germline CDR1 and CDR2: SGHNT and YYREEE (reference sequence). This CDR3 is CASSLGGGPGDTQYF. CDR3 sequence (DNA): TGTGCCAGCAGCTTGGGCGGGGGGCCCGGAGATACGCAGTATTTT.

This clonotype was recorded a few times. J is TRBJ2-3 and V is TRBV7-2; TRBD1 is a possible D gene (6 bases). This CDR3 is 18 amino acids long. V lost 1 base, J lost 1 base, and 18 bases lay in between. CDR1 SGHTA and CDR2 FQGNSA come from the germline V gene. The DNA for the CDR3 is TGTGCCAGCAGCTTAGGGTCCTTGTTCAGGGGACGCACAGATACGCAGTATTTT. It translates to CASSLGSLFRGRTDTQYF.

The CDR3 is CASSGRQGGTEAFF. CDR3 in DNA: TGTGCCAGCTCAGGGAGACAGGGAGGCACTGAAGCTTTCTTT. The chain employs TRBV18 and TRBJ1-1; 7 bases map to TRBD1. CDR1 and CDR2 (germline): KGHSH, LQKENI. V shed 5 bases, J shed 4 bases, and the junction held 7 bases outside the gene matches. This CDR3 is built from 14 residues.

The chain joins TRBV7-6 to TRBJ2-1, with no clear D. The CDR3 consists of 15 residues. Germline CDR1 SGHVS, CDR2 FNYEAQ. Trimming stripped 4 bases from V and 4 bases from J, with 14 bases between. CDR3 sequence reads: CASSSTGGRYNEQFF. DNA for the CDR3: TGTGCCAGCAGCTCAACTGGCGGACGGTACAATGAGCAGTTCTTC.

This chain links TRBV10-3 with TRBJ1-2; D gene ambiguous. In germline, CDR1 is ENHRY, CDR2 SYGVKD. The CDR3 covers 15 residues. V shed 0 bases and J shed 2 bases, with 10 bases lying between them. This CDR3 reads CAISESRGLNYGYTF. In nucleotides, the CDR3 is TGTGCCATCAGTGAGTCAAGAGGTTTGAACTATGGCTACACCTTC.

The CDR3 sequence: CASSRTLDQPQHF. The CDR3 DNA sequence: TGCGCCAGCAGCCGCACCCTTGATCAGCCCCAGCATTTT. V usage is TRBV4-1 and J usage is TRBJ1-5, with unresolved D. The CDR3 consists of 13 residues. Germline-derived CDR1 and CDR2 are MGHRA and YSYEKL. V lost 4 bases and J 5 bases, leaving 9 bases between the germline ends.

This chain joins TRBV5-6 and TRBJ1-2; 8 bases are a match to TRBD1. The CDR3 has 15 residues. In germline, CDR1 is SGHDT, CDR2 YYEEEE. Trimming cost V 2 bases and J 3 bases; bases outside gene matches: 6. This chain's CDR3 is CASSLGQGDYYGYTF. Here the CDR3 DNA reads TGTGCCAGCAGCTTAGGACAGGGTGATTACTATGGCTACACCTTC.